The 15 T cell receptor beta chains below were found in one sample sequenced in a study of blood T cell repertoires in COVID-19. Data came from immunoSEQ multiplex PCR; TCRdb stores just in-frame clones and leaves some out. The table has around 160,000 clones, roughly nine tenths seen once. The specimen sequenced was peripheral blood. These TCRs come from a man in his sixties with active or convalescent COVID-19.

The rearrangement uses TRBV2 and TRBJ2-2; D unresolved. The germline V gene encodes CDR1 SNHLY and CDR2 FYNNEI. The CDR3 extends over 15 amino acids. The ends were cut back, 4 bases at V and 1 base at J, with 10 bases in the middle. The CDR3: CASSVGTVNTGELFF. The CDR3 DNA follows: TGTGCCAGCAGTGTAGGAACAGTGAACACCGGGGAGCTGTTTTTT.

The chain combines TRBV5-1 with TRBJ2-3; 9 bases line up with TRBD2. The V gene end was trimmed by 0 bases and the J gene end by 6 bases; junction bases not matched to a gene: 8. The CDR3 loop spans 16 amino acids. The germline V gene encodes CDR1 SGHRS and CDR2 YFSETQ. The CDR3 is CASSLGTSARGDTQYF. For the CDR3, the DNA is TGCGCCAGCAGCTTGGGGACTAGCGCAAGAGGGGATACGCAGTATTTT.

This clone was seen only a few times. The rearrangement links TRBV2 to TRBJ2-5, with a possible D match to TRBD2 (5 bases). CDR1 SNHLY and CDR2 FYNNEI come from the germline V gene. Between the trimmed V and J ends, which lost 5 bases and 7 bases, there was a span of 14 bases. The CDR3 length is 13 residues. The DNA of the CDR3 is TGTGCCAGCAGTCCGGAACGTGAGGGGACCCAGTACTTC. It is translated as CASSPEREGTQYF.

CDR3 nucleotides: TGCAGCGTCGGAGGACAGGGAGAGACCCAGTACTTC. Translating it yields CSVGGQGETQYF. V gene TRBV29-1 combines with J gene TRBJ2-5, with 8 bases fitting TRBD1. This CDR3 is 12 amino acids long. The J segment lost 4 bases and the V segment lost 6 bases, leaving 4 bases of the junction unmatched. The V gene's germline CDR1 is SQVTM and CDR2 ANQGSEA. Complete variable domain (other parts from reference TRBV29-1 and TRBJ2-5): SAVISQKPSRDICQRGTSLTIQCQVDSQVTMMFWYRQQPGQSLTLIATANQGSEATYESGFVIDKFPISRPNLTFSTLTVSNMSPEDSSIYLCSVGGQGETQYFGPGTRLLVL.

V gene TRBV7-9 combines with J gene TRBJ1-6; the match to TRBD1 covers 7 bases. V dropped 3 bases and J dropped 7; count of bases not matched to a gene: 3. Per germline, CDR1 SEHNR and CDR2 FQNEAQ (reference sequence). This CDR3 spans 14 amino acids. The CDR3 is CASSLTGQNSPLHF. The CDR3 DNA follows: TGTGCCAGCAGCTTGACAGGGCAAAATTCACCCCTCCACTTT.

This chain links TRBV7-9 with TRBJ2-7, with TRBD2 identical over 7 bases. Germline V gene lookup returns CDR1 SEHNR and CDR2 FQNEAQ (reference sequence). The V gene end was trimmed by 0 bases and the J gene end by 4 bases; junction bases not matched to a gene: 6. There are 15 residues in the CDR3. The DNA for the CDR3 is TGTGCCAGCAGCTTAGCGGGGGGGAGCGGATACGAGCAGTACTTC. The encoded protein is CASSLAGGSGYEQYF.

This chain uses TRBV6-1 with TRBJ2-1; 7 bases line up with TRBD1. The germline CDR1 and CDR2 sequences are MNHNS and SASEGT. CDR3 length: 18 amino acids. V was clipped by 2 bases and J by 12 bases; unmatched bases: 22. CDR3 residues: CASSESLLTLSDRDGQFF. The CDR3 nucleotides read TGTGCCAGCAGTGAATCACTCCTTACCCTCTCTGACAGGGACGGGCAGTTCTTC.

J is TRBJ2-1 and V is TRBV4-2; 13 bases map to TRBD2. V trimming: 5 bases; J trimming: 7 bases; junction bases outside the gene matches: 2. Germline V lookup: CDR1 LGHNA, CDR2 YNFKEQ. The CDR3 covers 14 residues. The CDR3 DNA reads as TGTGCCAGCAGCACTAGCGGGGGGGCTAATGAGCAGTTCTTC. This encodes CASSTSGGANEQFF.

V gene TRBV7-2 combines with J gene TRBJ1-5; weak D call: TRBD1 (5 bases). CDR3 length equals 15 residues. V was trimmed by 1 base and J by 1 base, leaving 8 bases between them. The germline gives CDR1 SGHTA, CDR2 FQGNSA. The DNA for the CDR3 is TGTGCCAGCAGCTTAGATGGGGGGAGCAATCAGCCCCAGCATTTT. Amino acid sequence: CASSLDGGSNQPQHF.

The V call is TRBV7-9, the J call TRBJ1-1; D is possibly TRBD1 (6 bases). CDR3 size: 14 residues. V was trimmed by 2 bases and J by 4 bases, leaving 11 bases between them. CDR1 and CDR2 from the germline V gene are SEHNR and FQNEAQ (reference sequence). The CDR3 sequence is CASSLRGGLTEAFF. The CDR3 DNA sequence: TGTGCCAGCAGCTTAAGAGGGGGTCTCACTGAAGCTTTCTTT. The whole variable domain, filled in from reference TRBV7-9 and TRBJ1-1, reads DTGVSQNPRHKITKRGQNVTFRCDPISEHNRLYWYRQTLGQGPEFLTYFQNEAQLEKSRLLSDRFSAERPKGSFSTLEIQRTEQGDSAMYLCASSLRGGLTEAFFGQGTRLTVV.

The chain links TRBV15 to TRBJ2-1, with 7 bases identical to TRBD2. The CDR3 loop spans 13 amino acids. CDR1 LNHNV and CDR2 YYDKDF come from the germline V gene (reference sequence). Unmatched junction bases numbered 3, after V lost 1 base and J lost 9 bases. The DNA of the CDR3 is TGTGCCACCAGCAGAGGCCCGGGGGGTGAGCAGTTCTTC. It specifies CATSRGPGGEQFF.

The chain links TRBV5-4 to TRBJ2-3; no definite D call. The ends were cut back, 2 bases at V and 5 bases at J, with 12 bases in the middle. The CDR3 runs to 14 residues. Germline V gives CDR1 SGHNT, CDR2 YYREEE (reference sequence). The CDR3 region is CASSLGGGLDTQYF. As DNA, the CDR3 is TGTGCCAGCAGCTTAGGTGGTGGGCTAGATACGCAGTATTTT.

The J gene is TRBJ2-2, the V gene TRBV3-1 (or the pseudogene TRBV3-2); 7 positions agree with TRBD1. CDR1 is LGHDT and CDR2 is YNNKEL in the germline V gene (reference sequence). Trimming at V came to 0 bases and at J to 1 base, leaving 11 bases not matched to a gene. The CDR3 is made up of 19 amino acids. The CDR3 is CASSQDRVWGQWNTGELFF. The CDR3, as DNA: TGTGCCAGCAGCCAAGATAGGGTGTGGGGACAGTGGAACACCGGGGAGCTGTTTTTT.

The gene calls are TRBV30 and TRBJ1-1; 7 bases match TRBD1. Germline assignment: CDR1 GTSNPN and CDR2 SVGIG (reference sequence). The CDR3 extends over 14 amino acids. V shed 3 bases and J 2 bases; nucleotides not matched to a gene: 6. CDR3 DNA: TGTGCCTGGAGACAGGGGCTGAGTAACACTGAAGCTTTCTTT. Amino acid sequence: CAWRQGLSNTEAFF.

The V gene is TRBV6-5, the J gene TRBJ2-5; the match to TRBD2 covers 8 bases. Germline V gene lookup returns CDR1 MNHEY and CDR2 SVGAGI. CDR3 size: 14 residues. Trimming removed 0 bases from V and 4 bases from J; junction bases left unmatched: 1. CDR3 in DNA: TGTGCCAGCAGTTACTCGCTAGCGGGAGAGACCCAGTACTTC. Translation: CASSYSLAGETQYF.